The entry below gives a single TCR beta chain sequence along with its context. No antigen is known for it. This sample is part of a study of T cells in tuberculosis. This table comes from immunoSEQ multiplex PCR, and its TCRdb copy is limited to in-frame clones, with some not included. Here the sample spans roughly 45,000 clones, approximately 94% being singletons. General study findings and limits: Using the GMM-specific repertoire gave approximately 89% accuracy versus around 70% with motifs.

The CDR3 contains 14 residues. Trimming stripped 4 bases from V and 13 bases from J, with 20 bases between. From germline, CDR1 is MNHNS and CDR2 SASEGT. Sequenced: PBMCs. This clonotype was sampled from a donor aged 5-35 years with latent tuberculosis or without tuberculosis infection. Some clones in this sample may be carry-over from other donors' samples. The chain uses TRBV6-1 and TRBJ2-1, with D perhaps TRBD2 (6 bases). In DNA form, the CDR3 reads TGTGCCAGCAGTGTATCCCCCGGGGGTTGGGTTCAGTTCTTC. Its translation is CASSVSPGGWVQFF.